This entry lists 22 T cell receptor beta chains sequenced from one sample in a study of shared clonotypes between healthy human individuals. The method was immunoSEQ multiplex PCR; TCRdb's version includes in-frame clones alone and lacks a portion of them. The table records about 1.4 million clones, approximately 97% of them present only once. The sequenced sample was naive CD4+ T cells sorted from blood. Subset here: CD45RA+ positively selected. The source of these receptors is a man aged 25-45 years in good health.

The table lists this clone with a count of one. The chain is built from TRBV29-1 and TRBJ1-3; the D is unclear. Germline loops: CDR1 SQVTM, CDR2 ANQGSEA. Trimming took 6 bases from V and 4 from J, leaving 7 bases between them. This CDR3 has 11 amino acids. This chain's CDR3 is CSVARGNTIYF. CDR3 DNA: TGCAGCGTCGCGCGGGGAAACACCATATATTTT.

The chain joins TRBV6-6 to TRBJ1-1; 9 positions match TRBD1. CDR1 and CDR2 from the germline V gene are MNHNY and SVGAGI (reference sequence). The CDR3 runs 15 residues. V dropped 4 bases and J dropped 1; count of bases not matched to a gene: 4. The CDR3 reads CASSWPGQGNTEAFF. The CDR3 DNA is TGTGCCAGCAGTTGGCCGGGACAGGGGAACACTGAAGCTTTCTTT.

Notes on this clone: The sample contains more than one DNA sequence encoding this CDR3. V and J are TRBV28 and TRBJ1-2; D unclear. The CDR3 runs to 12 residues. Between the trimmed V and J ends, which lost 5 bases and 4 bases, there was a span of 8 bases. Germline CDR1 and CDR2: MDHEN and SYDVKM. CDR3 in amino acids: CASSPPSYGYTF. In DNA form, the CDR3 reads TGTGCCAGCAGTCCCCCGAGCTATGGCTACACCTTC.

The CDR3 spells CASSIRGGGREQFF. CDR3 coding DNA: TGTGCCAGTAGTATCCGGGGTGGCGGGCGTGAGCAGTTCTTC. The J gene is TRBJ2-1, the V gene TRBV19; D may be TRBD2 (5 bases). CDR3 length: 14 amino acids. V shed 3 bases and J shed 9 bases, with 15 bases lying between them. Germline V gene sequence: CDR1 LNHDA, CDR2 SQIVND (reference sequence).

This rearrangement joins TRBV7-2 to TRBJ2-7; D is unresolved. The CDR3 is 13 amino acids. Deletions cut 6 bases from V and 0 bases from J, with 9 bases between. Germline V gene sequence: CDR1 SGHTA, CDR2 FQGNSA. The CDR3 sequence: CASSPITSYEQYF. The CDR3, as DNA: TGTGCCAGCAGTCCTATAACCTCCTACGAGCAGTACTTC.

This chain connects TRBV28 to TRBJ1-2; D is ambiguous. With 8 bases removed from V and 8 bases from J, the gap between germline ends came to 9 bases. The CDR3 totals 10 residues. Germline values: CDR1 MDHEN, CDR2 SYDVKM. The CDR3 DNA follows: TGTGCCAGCGGATCCCCCGGCTACACCTTC. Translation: CASGSPGYTF.

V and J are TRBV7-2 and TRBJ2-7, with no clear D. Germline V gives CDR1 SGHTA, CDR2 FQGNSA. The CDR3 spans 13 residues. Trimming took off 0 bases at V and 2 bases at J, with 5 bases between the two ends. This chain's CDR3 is CASSLAQTYEQYF. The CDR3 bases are TGTGCCAGCAGCTTAGCCCAGACCTACGAGCAGTACTTC.

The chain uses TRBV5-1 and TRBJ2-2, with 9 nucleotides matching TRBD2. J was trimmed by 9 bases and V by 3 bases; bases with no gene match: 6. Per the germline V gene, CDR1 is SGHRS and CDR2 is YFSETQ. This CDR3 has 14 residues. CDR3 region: CASSSGTSNWELFF. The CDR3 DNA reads TGCGCCAGCAGCTCCGGGACTAGCAATTGGGAGCTGTTTTTT.

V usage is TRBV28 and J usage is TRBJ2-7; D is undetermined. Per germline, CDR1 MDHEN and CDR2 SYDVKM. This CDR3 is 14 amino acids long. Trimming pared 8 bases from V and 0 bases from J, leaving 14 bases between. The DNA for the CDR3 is TGTGCCAGCCTTCTGGCTCGAAGCTCCTACGAGCAGTACTTC. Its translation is CASLLARSSYEQYF.

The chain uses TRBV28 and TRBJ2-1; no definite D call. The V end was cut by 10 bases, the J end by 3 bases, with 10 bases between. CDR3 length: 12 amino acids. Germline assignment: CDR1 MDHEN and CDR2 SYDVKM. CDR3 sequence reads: CATEKVYNEQFF. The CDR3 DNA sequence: TGTGCCACCGAAAAGGTCTACAATGAGCAGTTCTTC.

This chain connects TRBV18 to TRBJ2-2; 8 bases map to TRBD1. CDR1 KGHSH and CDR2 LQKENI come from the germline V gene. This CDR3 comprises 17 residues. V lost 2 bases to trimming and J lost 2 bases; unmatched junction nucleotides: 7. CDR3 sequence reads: CASSPNRGASNTGELFF. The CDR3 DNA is TGTGCCAGCTCACCAAACAGGGGGGCTTCCAACACCGGGGAGCTGTTTTTT.

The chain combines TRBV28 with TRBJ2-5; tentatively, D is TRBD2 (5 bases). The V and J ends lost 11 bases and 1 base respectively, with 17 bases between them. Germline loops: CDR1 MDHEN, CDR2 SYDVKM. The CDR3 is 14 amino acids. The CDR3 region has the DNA TGTGCCCCTACGGGATGGGAAATCCAAGAGACCCAGTACTTC. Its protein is CAPTGWEIQETQYF.

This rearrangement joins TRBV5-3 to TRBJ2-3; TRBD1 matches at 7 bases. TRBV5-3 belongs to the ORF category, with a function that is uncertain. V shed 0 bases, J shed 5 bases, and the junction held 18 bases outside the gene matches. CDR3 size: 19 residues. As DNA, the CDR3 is TGTGCCAGAAGCTTGGTTCAAGGGGGCGCCCGGGATATTGGAGATACGCAGTATTTT. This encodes CARSLVQGGARDIGDTQYF.

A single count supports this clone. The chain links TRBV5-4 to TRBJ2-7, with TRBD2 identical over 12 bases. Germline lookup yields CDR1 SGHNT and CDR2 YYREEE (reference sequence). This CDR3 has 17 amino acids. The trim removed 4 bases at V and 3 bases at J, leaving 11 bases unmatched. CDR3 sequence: CASSPISSSGRDYEQYF. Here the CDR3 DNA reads TGTGCCAGCAGCCCGATCTCATCTAGCGGGAGGGACTACGAGCAGTACTTC.

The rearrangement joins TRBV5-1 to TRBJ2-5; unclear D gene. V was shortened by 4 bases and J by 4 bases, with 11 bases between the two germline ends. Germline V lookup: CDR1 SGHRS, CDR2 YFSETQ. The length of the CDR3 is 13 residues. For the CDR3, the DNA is TGCGCCAGCAGCCCTCTGGGCTTAGAGACCCAGTACTTC. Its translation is CASSPLGLETQYF.

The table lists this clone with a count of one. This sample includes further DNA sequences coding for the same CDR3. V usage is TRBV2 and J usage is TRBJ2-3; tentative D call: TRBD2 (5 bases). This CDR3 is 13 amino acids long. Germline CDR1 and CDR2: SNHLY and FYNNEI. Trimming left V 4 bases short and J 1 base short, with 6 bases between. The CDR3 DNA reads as TGTGCCAGCAGTGTGGGAGGCACAGATACGCAGTATTTT. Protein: CASSVGGTDTQYF.

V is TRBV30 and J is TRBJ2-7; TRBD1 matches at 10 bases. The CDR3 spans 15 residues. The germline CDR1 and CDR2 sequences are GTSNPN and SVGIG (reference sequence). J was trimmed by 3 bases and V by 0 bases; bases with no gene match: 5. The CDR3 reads CAWSVGTGVVYEQYF. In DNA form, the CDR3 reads TGTGCCTGGAGTGTGGGGACAGGGGTGGTCTACGAGCAGTACTTC.

The CDR3 sequence is CAWSVRAPHNEQFF. DNA of the CDR3: TGTGCCTGGAGTGTTCGAGCCCCTCACAATGAGCAGTTCTTC. J is TRBJ2-1 and V is TRBV30; D is undetermined. The V end was cut by 0 bases, the J end by 5 bases, with 11 bases between. This CDR3 contains 14 residues. Looked up from germline, CDR1 is GTSNPN and CDR2 is SVGIG (reference sequence).

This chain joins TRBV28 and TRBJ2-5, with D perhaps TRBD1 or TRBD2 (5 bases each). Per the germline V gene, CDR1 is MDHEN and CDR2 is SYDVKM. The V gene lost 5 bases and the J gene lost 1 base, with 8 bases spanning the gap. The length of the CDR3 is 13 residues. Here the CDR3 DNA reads TGTGCCAGCAGTCGGGACCTCCAAGAGACCCAGTACTTC. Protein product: CASSRDLQETQYF.

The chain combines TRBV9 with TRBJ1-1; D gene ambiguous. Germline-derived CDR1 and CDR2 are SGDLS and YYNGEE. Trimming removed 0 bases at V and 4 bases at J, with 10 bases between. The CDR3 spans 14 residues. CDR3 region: CASSVDTRPTEAFF. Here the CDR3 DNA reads TGTGCCAGCAGCGTAGATACGCGACCCACTGAAGCTTTCTTT. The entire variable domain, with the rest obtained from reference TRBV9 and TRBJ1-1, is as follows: DSGVTQTPKHLITATGQRVTLRCSPRSGDLSVYWYQQSLDQGLQFLIQYYNGEERAKGNILERFSAQQFPDLHSELNLSSLELGDSALYFCASSVDTRPTEAFFGQGTRLTVV.

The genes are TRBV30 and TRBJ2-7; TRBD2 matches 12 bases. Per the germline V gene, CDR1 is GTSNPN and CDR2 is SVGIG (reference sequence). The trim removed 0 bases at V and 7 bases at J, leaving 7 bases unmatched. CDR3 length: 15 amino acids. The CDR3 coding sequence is TGTGCCTGGAGTGTACTAGCGGGAGGCCCCGGTGAGCAGTACTTC. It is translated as CAWSVLAGGPGEQYF.

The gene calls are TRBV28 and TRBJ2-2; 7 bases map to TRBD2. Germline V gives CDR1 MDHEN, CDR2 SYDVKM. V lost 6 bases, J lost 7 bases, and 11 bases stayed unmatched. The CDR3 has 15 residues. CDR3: CASSLPSGNHGELFF. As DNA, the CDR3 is TGTGCCAGCAGCTTGCCGAGCGGGAATCACGGGGAGCTGTTTTTT.